Listed here are 9 T cell receptor beta chains from one sample, sequenced in a study of CD8 T cells in Susac syndrome. About 0.5 to 1 ug RNA was reverse transcribed with random hexamers. TCRdb itself ran the immunoSEQ multiplex PCR reads through MiXCR, one entry per CDR3 protein. The table includes tens of thousands of distinct CDR3 sequences, 93% detected once. The sequencing input was CD8+ T cells from PBMCs. The receptors come from a human donor in good health.

This clonotype was found once. V gene TRBV5-6 combines with J gene TRBJ2-2, with 15 bases that match TRBD2. V was clipped by 4 bases and J by 4 bases; unmatched bases: 8. The germline V gene encodes CDR1 SGHDT and CDR2 YYEEEE. The CDR3 length is 18 residues. The CDR3, as DNA: TGTGCCAGCAGCCCGGGACTAGCGGGAGGTCCGGGCACCGGGGAGCTGTTTTTT. Protein sequence: CASSPGLAGGPGTGELFF.

The chain joins TRBV5-1 to TRBJ2-3; 9 bases map to TRBD2. This CDR3 has 17 residues. V dropped 2 bases and J dropped 3; count of bases not matched to a gene: 10. Germline V gene lookup returns CDR1 SGHRS and CDR2 YFSETQ. The CDR3: CASSLQLAGVDTDTQYF. In DNA form, the CDR3 reads TGCGCCAGCAGCTTACAATTAGCGGGAGTTGATACAGATACGCAGTATTTT. Full variable domain (rest looked up from reference TRBV5-1 and TRBJ2-3): KAGVTQTPRYLIKTRGQQVTLSCSPISGHRSVSWYQQTPGQGLQFLFEYFSETQRNKGNFPGRFSGRQFSNSRSEMNVSTLELGDSALYLCASSLQLAGVDTDTQYFGPGTRLTVL.

The chain combines TRBV6-5 with TRBJ1-4, with D tentatively TRBD1 (5 bases). The germline V and J ends were trimmed by 2 bases and 5 bases, with 15 bases remaining between them. The CDR3 spans 16 residues. Germline CDR1 MNHEY, CDR2 SVGAGI. CDR3: CASSYGPGGINEKLFF. The CDR3 DNA reads as TGTGCCAGCAGTTACGGCCCGGGGGGGATAAATGAAAAACTGTTTTTT.

The chain couples TRBV12-3 or TRBV12-4 to TRBJ2-2; unclear D gene. Trimming removed 6 bases at V and 7 bases at J, with 15 bases between. The CDR3 has 14 residues. The CDR3 loop is CASRLRTGIGELFF. The CDR3 coding sequence is TGTGCCAGCAGGCTTAGGACGGGTATCGGGGAGCTGTTTTTT.

This clonotype showed up just once. The rearrangement links TRBV2 to TRBJ2-1; D not resolved. V was cut by 0 bases and J by 1 base, with 7 bases left in between. Germline lookup yields CDR1 SNHLY and CDR2 FYNNEI. The CDR3 loop spans 15 amino acids. CDR3 sequence: CASSEAGTSYNEQFF. The DNA of the CDR3 is TGTGCCAGCAGTGAAGCGGGAACATCCTACAATGAGCAGTTCTTC.

The CDR3 DNA reads TGTGCCAGCAGGCCTGGGACAGGGCGGGAGCTGTTTTTT. Translating it yields CASRPGTGRELFF. This chain links TRBV2 with TRBJ2-2; the match to TRBD1 covers 9 bases. V was pared by 6 bases and J by 9 bases, with 5 bases of the junction left unmatched. The length of the CDR3 is 13 residues. The germline V gene has CDR1 SNHLY and CDR2 FYNNEI.

This chain joins TRBV14 and TRBJ1-2; TRBD1 matches at 10 bases. The CDR3 length is 16 residues. In germline, CDR1 is SGHDN, CDR2 FVKESK. Germline trimming cut 3 bases from V and 5 bases from J; bases unmatched to any gene: 9. The CDR3: CASSHFRTGGEYGYTF. The CDR3 DNA sequence: TGTGCCAGCAGCCATTTCCGGACAGGGGGAGAGTATGGCTACACCTTC.

The chain employs TRBV19 and TRBJ2-7, with 12 bases fitting TRBD2. This CDR3 is built from 14 residues. Germline CDR1 is LNHDA and CDR2 is SQIVND (reference sequence). Unmatched junction bases numbered 6, after V lost 9 bases and J lost 3 bases. Here the CDR3 reads CASQPTSGSYEQYF. In DNA form, the CDR3 reads TGTGCCAGCCAACCGACTAGCGGGAGCTACGAGCAGTACTTC.

V is TRBV3-1 and J is TRBJ2-3; D unresolved. The CDR3 loop spans 15 amino acids. Germline V gene lookup returns CDR1 LGHDT and CDR2 YNNKEL (reference sequence). V shed 4 bases and J shed 6 bases, with 17 bases lying between them. This chain's CDR3 is CASSPASNPSDTQYF. DNA for the CDR3: TGTGCCAGCAGCCCCGCTAGTAATCCATCCGATACGCAGTATTTT.